The 30 T cell receptor beta chains below all came from one sample that was sequenced in a study of cytomegalovirus exposure and HLA in healthy donors (dated by TCRdb to about 2017). Library preparation employed the immunoSEQ multiplex PCR assay. The multiplex PCR relied on a mix of 60 forward primers for TCR Vbeta segments and 13 reverse primers for TCR Jbeta segments. TCRdb's version of the immuneACCESS table is confined to in-frame rearrangements and falls short of the full clone set. An unresolved V gene accounts for under half of the shortfall where checked; the remainder is of unknown origin. This sample's records show 200,000 or so clones. The ten largest clones represent roughly 0.7% of the sample. Sample: PBMCs. These receptors were obtained from a boy between 5 and 17 years old in good health and CMV-seronegative.

The rearrangement uses TRBV18 and TRBJ2-7, with 8 bases matching TRBD1. From germline, CDR1 is KGHSH and CDR2 LQKENI. Unmatched junction bases numbered 10, after V lost 0 bases and J lost 6 bases. This CDR3 spans 16 amino acids. This chain's CDR3 is CASSPPGTGVLGEQYF. CDR3 sequence (DNA): TGTGCCAGCTCACCACCGGGGACAGGAGTTTTAGGCGAGCAGTACTTC.

The rearrangement uses TRBV25-1 and TRBJ1-6; D is possibly TRBD1 (5 bases). V lost 4 bases and J lost 9, with 10 bases in between. The length of the CDR3 is 13 residues. The germline gives CDR1 MGHDK, CDR2 SYGVNS. The CDR3 DNA is TGTGCCAGCAGTGCGCGGGGGATTTCACCCCTCCACTTT. As protein: CASSARGISPLHF.

The gene calls are TRBV5-4 and TRBJ2-1; D is perhaps TRBD1 (6 bases). The length of the CDR3 is 16 residues. Between the trimmed V and J ends, which lost 2 bases and 7 bases, there was a span of 19 bases. Germline V gene sequence: CDR1 SGHNT, CDR2 YYREEE (reference sequence). The CDR3 reads CASSFGAQGSRNEQFF. CDR3 sequence (DNA): TGTGCCAGCAGCTTTGGGGCACAGGGTAGTAGGAATGAGCAGTTCTTC.

The rearrangement uses TRBV4-2 and TRBJ1-2, with 11 bases aligning to TRBD1. The germline CDR1 and CDR2 sequences are LGHNA and YNFKEQ. V lost 4 bases, J lost 6 bases, and 13 bases stayed unmatched. This CDR3 comprises 17 residues. The CDR3, as DNA: TGTGCCAGCAGCCTCGAAGGGGACAGGGGGGACCGAGATGGCTACACCTTC. Amino acids: CASSLEGDRGDRDGYTF.

The V gene is TRBV18, the J gene TRBJ1-2; the match to TRBD1 covers 9 bases. V was pared by 2 bases and J by 4 bases, with 5 bases of the junction left unmatched. This CDR3 has 15 amino acids. CDR1 and CDR2 from the germline V gene are KGHSH and LQKENI. The CDR3: CASSPLQGAAYGYTF. CDR3 coding DNA: TGTGCCAGCTCACCATTACAGGGGGCCGCCTATGGCTACACCTTC. Using reference TRBV18 and TRBJ1-2 for the parts outside the CDR3, the full variable domain is NAGVMQNPRHLVRRRGQEARLRCSPMKGHSHVYWYRQLPEEGLKFMVYLQKENIIDESGMPKERFSAEFPKEGPSILRIQQVVRGDSAAYFCASSPLQGAAYGYTFGSGTRLTVV.

The chain has TRBV5-4 and TRBJ2-6, with a tentative D call TRBD1 (5 bases). Trimming took 3 bases from V and 1 from J, leaving 5 bases between them. The CDR3 has 14 amino acids. Germline lookup yields CDR1 SGHNT and CDR2 YYREEE (reference sequence). CDR3 protein: CASSSGSGANVLTF. CDR3 nucleotides: TGTGCCAGCAGCTCAGGGTCTGGGGCCAACGTCCTGACTTTC.

V is TRBV4-1 and J is TRBJ1-1; D uncertain. This CDR3 spans 15 amino acids. In germline, CDR1 is MGHRA, CDR2 YSYEKL. The ends were cut back, 1 base at V and 0 bases at J, with 9 bases in the middle. CDR3 DNA sequence: TGCGCCAGCAGCCAAGCCCCCCTCTTGAACACTGAAGCTTTCTTT. Amino acids: CASSQAPLLNTEAFF.

The V call is TRBV28, the J call TRBJ1-6; TRBD1 agrees at 10 bases. V was clipped by 4 bases and J by 4 bases; unmatched bases: 13. This CDR3 contains 19 residues. Germline assignment: CDR1 MDHEN and CDR2 SYDVKM. CDR3 in DNA: TGTGCCAGCAGTTATGAGACAGGGGGCGGTTCGAGATATAATTCACCCCTCCACTTT. Protein sequence: CASSYETGGGSRYNSPLHF.

This sequence joins TRBV5-4 and TRBJ2-6; D may be TRBD2 (6 bases). CDR1 is SGHNT, CDR2 YYREEE, per germline (reference sequence). V lost 4 bases and J lost 1, with 12 bases in between. The length of the CDR3 is 16 residues. CDR3 loop: CASSQLAGSGANVLTF. CDR3 nucleotide sequence: TGTGCCAGCAGCCAGCTTGCGGGATCTGGGGCCAACGTCCTGACTTTC. The variable domain in full, with the rest retrieved from reference TRBV5-4 and TRBJ2-6, is ETGVTQSPTHLIKTRGQQVTLRCSSQSGHNTVSWYQQALGQGPQFIFQYYREEENGRGNFPPRFSGLQFPNYSSELNVNALELDDSALYLCASSQLAGSGANVLTFGAGSRLTVL.

The chain employs TRBV10-3 and TRBJ1-1; tentative D call: TRBD1 (6 bases). Looked up from germline, CDR1 is ENHRY and CDR2 is SYGVKD. The CDR3 runs 15 residues. The germline V and J ends were trimmed by 3 bases and 0 bases, with 11 bases remaining between them. This CDR3 reads CAISDPNRVNTEAFF. The CDR3 region has the DNA TGTGCCATCAGTGACCCGAACAGGGTGAACACTGAAGCTTTCTTT.

V usage is TRBV4-1 and J usage is TRBJ2-5; 9 bases are shared with TRBD2. Germline assignment: CDR1 MGHRA and CDR2 YSYEKL. J gave up 2 bases and V 6 bases, and 13 bases lay outside the gene matches. This CDR3 has 17 residues. CDR3 amino acids: CASSPSPGLAGQETQYF. Written as DNA, the CDR3 is TGCGCCAGCAGTCCTAGTCCGGGGCTAGCGGGGCAAGAGACCCAGTACTTC.

V usage is TRBV7-9 and J usage is TRBJ1-2; tentatively, D is TRBD1 (6 bases). Trimming took 2 bases from V and 6 from J, leaving 16 bases between them. The CDR3 is 15 residues long. Germline assignment: CDR1 SEHNR and CDR2 FQNEAQ (reference sequence). CDR3 in amino acids: CASSLLAQGWNGYTF. The DNA for the CDR3 is TGTGCCAGCAGCTTACTCGCACAGGGATGGAATGGCTACACCTTC.

The V gene is TRBV10-3, the J gene TRBJ2-5; tentative D call: TRBD1 (6 bases). The J call is uncertain, as TRBJ2-7 better fits the DNA end. The CDR3 spans 13 residues. CDR1 is ENHRY, CDR2 SYGVKD, per germline. CDR3 residues: CAISGQDTYEQYF. CDR3 nucleotides: TGTGCCATCAGTGGACAGGATACCTACGAGCAGTACTTC.

The genes are TRBV18 and TRBJ1-4, with 9 bases that match TRBD1. The CDR3 length is 14 residues. The germline gives CDR1 KGHSH, CDR2 LQKENI. V gave up 3 bases and J gave up 12 bases; unmatched junction bases: 8. CDR3 in amino acids: CASSPGQGLKELFF. CDR3 nucleotides: TGTGCCAGCTCACCGGGACAGGGTCTTAAGGAACTGTTTTTT. Using reference TRBV18 and TRBJ1-4 for the parts outside the CDR3, the full variable domain is NAGVMQNPRHLVRRRGQEARLRCSPMKGHSHVYWYRQLPEEGLKFMVYLQKENIIDESGMPKERFSAEFPKEGPSILRIQQVVRGDSAAYFCASSPGQGLKELFFGSGTQLSVL.

The genes are TRBV9 and TRBJ1-2; D might be TRBD1 (5 bases). CDR1 and CDR2 (germline): SGDLS, YYNGEE. CDR3 size: 17 residues. The V gene lost 4 bases and the J gene lost 2 bases, with 21 bases spanning the gap. The CDR3 region has the DNA TGTGCCAGCAGCCCCGGGGGTCCAGGGAGTGCCAACTATGGCTACACCTTC. This sequence encodes CASSPGGPGSANYGYTF.

This chain joins TRBV30 and TRBJ1-4, with a tentative D call TRBD1 (6 bases). Trimming took 0 bases from V and 4 from J, leaving 12 bases between them. Germline CDR1 reads GTSNPN; CDR2 reads SVGIG (reference sequence). This CDR3 has 15 residues. Here the CDR3 reads CAWSVPRGFNEKLFF. The CDR3 DNA reads as TGTGCCTGGAGTGTCCCCAGGGGCTTTAATGAAAAACTGTTTTTT.

The rearrangement joins TRBV6-5 to TRBJ2-3; tentatively, D is TRBD2 (6 bases). This CDR3 comprises 13 residues. V lost 3 bases and J 8 bases, leaving 12 bases between the germline ends. Germline V CDR1 and CDR2: MNHEY, SVGAGI. This CDR3 is CASSYERRGTQYF. In DNA, the CDR3 is TGTGCCAGCAGTTATGAGAGGAGGGGTACGCAGTATTTT.

The chain uses TRBV7-3 and TRBJ1-2, with D maybe TRBD1 (5 bases). Germline loops: CDR1 SGHTA, CDR2 FQGTGA. Trimming removed 5 bases at V and 1 base at J, with 11 bases between. The CDR3 is made up of 14 amino acids. This CDR3 is CASSPHGGNYGYTF. CDR3 DNA sequence: TGTGCCAGCAGCCCCCACGGGGGTAACTATGGCTACACCTTC.

The J gene is TRBJ2-7, the V gene TRBV13; possibly TRBD1 for D (6 bases). V lost 4 bases to trimming and J lost 3 bases, with 10 bases between them. Germline V lookup: CDR1 PRHDT, CDR2 FYEKMQ (reference sequence). The CDR3 sequence is 13 residues long. The CDR3 nucleotides read TGTGCCAGCAGCTACAGGGTGGGCTACGAGCAGTACTTC. It encodes CASSYRVGYEQYF.

The chain couples TRBV19 to TRBJ1-2; 7 nucleotides match TRBD1. CDR1 and CDR2 from the germline V gene are LNHDA and SQIVND (reference sequence). V lost 5 bases to trimming and J lost 8 bases; unmatched junction nucleotides: 5. This CDR3 is 12 amino acids long. The chain's CDR3 is CASSYKTGGYTF. The DNA of the CDR3 is TGTGCCAGTAGTTACAAGACAGGGGGCTACACCTTC.

The rearrangement uses TRBV7-3 and TRBJ1-1, with D possibly TRBD1 on 6 matching bases. The germline V gene has CDR1 SGHTA and CDR2 FQGTGA. V shed 4 bases and J shed 7 bases, with 19 bases lying between them. The CDR3 has 15 residues. This chain's CDR3 is CASSSTGPRDHEAFF. DNA of the CDR3: TGTGCCAGCAGCTCTACAGGGCCGAGGGATCATGAAGCTTTCTTT.

The V and J genes are TRBV30 and TRBJ1-2; 10 bases align to TRBD1. Trimming at V came to 5 bases and at J to 5 bases, leaving 11 bases not matched to a gene. CDR3 length: 15 residues. Germline values: CDR1 GTSNPN, CDR2 SVGIG (reference sequence). Here the CDR3 reads CAWATGGPVAYGYTF. In nucleotides, the CDR3 is TGTGCCTGGGCGACAGGGGGCCCTGTTGCTTATGGCTACACCTTC. The whole variable domain, remainder taken from reference TRBV30 and TRBJ1-2, is SQTIHQWPATLVQPVGSPLSLECTVEGTSNPNLYWYRQAAGRGLQLLFYSVGIGQISSEVPQNLSASRPQDRQFILSSKKLLLSDSGFYLCAWATGGPVAYGYTFGSGTRLTVV.

V gene TRBV7-2 combines with J gene TRBJ2-3; 7 bases agree with TRBD2. With 5 bases clipped from V and 4 bases from J, the junction kept 9 bases outside the gene matches. The CDR3 is 15 amino acids. Germline CDR1 SGHTA, CDR2 FQGNSA. The CDR3 nucleotides are TGTGCCAGCAGCCCCGGGACTATTCAAGCAGATACGCAGTATTTT. This codes for CASSPGTIQADTQYF.

The genes are TRBV6-4 and TRBJ1-6; TRBD1 aligns across 9 bases. This CDR3 region has 15 residues. CDR1 is MRHNA, CDR2 SNTAGT, per germline. V lost 3 bases and J lost 9; bases outside the gene matches: 6. In DNA form, the CDR3 reads TGTGCCAGCAGTGAATCGACAGGGGGATTTTCACCCCTCCACTTT. Protein product: CASSESTGGFSPLHF.

The genes are TRBV4-1 and TRBJ2-1; 11 nucleotides line up with TRBD2. Unmatched junction bases numbered 11, after V lost 6 bases and J lost 4 bases. Germline CDR1 MGHRA, CDR2 YSYEKL. The CDR3 runs to 17 residues. The CDR3 nucleotides are TGCGCCAGCAGAAAGGTCCTACTAGCGGGGGCTTACAATGAGCAGTTCTTC. This codes for CASRKVLLAGAYNEQFF.

CDR3 region: CASSDADRGAYEQYF. The CDR3, as DNA: TGTGCCAGCAGCGATGCCGACAGGGGTGCCTACGAGCAGTACTTC. The chain has TRBV7-9 and TRBJ2-7, with 8 bases aligning to TRBD1. There are 15 residues in the CDR3. CDR1 and CDR2 from the germline V gene are SEHNR and FQNEAQ (reference sequence). V lost 5 bases, J lost 2 bases, and 8 bases stayed unmatched.

A word on this clone: The junction does not match germline at one end; this may be a read error. V and J are TRBV7-7 and TRBJ2-1; TRBD2 might be the D (5 bases). The CDR3 spans 17 residues. The germline CDR1 and CDR2 sequences are SSHAT and FNYEAQ (reference sequence). The CDR3 loop reads CASSRRGQERTYNEQFF. In DNA, the CDR3 is TGTGCTAGCAGCCGTCGCGGGCAGGAACGGACCTACAATGAGCAGTTCTTC. Based on the CDR3 plus reference TRBV7-7 and TRBJ2-1, the full variable domain is GAGVSQSPRYKVTKRGQDVTLRCDPISSHATLYWYQQALGQGPEFLTYFNYEAQPDKSGLPSDRFSAERPEGSISTLTIQRTEQRDSAMYRCASSRRGQERTYNEQFFGPGTRLTVL.

This chain uses TRBV9 with TRBJ2-3; 8 nucleotides match TRBD2. After removal of 0 bases from V and 1 base from J, the junction contained 4 bases not matched to a gene. This CDR3 has 16 amino acids. Germline assignment: CDR1 SGDLS and CDR2 YYNGEE. CDR3 nucleotides: TGTGCCAGCAGCGTAGCTACGGGGGGGGGCACAGATACGCAGTATTTT. Its protein is CASSVATGGGTDTQYF.

The CDR3, as DNA: TGTGCCACCAGCAGAGGCACAGTATACGGGGGCACAGATACGCAGTATTTT. Translated: CATSRGTVYGGTDTQYF. The J gene is TRBJ2-3, the V gene TRBV15; TRBD2 is a possible D gene (5 bases). V was shortened by 1 base and J by 1 base, with 15 bases between the two germline ends. The CDR3 covers 17 residues. CDR1 is LNHNV and CDR2 is YYDKDF in the germline V gene (reference sequence).

The rearrangement uses TRBV7-2 and TRBJ2-1; tentatively, D is TRBD1 (5 bases). Looked up from germline, CDR1 is SGHTA and CDR2 is FQGNSA. The CDR3 is 15 amino acids. The V gene lost 5 bases and the J gene lost 4 bases, with 15 bases spanning the gap. DNA of the CDR3: TGTGCCAGCAGCCTCTGGGAAGGGGTATACAATGAGCAGTTCTTC. It codes for CASSLWEGVYNEQFF.